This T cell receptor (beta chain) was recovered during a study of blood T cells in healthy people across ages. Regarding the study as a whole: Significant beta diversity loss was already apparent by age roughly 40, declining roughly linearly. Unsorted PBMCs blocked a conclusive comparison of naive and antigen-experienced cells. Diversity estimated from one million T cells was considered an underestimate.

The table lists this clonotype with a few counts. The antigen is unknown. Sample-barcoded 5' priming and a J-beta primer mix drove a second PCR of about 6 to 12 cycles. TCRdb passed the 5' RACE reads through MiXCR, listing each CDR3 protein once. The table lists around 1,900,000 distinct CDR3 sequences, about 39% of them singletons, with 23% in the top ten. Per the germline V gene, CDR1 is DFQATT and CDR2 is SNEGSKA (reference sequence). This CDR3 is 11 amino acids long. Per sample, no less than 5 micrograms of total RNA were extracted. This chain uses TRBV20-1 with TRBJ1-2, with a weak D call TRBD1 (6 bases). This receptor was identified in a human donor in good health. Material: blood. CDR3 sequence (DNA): TGCAGGGGGGGCTCGATCTATGGCTACACCTTC. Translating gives CRGGSIYGYTF.